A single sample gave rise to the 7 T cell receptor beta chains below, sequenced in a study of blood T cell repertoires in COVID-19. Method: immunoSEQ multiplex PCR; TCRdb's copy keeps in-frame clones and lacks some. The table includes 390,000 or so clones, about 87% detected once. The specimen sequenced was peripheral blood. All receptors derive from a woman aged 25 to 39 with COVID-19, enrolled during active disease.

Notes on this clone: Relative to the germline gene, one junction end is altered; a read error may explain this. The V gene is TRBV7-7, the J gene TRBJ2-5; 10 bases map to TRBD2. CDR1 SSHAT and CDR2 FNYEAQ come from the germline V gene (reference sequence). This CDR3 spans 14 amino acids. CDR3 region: CASSFRAGGETQYF. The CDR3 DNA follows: TGTGCTAGCAGCTTTAGAGCGGGAGGGGAGACCCAGTACTTC.

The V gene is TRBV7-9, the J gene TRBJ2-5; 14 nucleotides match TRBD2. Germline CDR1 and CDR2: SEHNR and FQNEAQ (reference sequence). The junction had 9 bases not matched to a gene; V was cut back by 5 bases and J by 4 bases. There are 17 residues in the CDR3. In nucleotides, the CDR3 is TGTGCCAGCAGCCCCGGGACTAGCGGGAGAGTTCGAGAGACCCAGTACTTC. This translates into CASSPGTSGRVRETQYF.

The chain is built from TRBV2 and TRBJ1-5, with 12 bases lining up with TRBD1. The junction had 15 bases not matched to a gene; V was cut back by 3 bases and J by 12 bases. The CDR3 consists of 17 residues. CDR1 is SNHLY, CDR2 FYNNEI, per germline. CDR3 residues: CASSEADGTGGNGGQHF. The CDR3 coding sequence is TGTGCCAGCAGTGAGGCGGATGGGACAGGGGGCAATGGGGGCCAGCATTTT.

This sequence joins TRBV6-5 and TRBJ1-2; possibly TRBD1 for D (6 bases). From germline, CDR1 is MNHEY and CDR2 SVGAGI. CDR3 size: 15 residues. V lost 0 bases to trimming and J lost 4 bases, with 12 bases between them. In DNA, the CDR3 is TGTGCCAGCAGTTACTCATTACAGGGTAGCTATGGCTACACCTTC. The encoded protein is CASSYSLQGSYGYTF.

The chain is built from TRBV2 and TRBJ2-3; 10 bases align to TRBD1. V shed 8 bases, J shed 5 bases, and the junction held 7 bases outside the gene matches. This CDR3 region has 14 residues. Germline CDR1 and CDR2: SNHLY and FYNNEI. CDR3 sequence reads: CASARDRGGDTQYF. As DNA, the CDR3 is TGTGCCAGCGCCCGGGACAGGGGTGGAGATACGCAGTATTTT.

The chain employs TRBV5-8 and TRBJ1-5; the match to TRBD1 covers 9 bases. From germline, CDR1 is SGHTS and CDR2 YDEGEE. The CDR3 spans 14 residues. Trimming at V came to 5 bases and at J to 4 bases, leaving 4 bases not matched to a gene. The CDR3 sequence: CASSQDRGNQPQHF. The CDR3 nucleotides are TGTGCCAGCAGTCAGGACAGGGGTAATCAGCCCCAGCATTTT.

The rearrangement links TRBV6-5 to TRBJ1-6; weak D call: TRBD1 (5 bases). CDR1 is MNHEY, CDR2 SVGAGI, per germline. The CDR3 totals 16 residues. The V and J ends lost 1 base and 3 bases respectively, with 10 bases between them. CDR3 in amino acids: CASSYYRNLYNSPLHF. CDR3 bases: TGTGCCAGCAGTTACTACAGGAACCTCTATAATTCACCCCTCCACTTT.